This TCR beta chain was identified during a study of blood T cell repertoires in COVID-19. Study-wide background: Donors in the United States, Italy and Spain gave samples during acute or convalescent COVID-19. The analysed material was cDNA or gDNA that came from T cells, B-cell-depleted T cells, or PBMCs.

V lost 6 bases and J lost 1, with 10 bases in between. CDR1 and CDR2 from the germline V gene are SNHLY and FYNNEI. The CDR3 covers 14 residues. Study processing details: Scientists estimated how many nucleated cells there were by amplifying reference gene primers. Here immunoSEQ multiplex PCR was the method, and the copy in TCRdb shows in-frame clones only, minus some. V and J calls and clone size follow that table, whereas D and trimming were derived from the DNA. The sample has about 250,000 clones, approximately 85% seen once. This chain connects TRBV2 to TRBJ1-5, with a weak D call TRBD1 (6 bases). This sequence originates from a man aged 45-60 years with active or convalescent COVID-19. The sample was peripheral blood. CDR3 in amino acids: CASRGDNSNQPQHF. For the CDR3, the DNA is TGTGCCAGCAGGGGGGACAACAGCAATCAGCCCCAGCATTTT.